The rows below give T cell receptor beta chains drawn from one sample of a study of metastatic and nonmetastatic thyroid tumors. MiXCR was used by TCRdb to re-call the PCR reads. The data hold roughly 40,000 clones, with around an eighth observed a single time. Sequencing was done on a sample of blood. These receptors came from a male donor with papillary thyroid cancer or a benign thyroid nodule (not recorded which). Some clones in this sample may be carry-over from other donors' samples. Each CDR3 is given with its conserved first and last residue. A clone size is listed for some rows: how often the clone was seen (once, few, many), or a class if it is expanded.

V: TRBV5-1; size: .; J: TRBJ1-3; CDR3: CASSLGQSSGNTIYF
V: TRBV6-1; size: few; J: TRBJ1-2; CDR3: CASILSHAWSYGYTF
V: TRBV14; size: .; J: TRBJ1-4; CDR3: CASSLRTATNEKLFF
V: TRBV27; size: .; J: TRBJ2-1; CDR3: CASSTSGRSYEQFF
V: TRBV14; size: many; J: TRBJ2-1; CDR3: CASSHEREMGYSNEQFF
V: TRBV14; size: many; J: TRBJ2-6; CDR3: CASSQDLRLAGANVLTF
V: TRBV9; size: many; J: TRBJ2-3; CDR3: CASNGGSTDTQYF
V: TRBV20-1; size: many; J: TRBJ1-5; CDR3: CSARVSSEVTQPQHF
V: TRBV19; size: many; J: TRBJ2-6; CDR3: CASSSVETGGPGANVLTF
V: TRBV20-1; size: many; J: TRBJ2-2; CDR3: CSAREGDFTGELFF
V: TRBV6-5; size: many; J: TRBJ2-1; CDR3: CASSYSPYLGSYNEQFF
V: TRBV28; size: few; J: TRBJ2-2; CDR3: CASRAGVPNTGELFF
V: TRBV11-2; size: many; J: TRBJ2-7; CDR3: CASSPNRDKPFPEQYF
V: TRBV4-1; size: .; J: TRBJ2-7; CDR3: CASSQDPATPAYEQYF
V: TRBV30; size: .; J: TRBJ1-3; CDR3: CAWRGGSGNTIYF
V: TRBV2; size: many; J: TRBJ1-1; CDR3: CASSGLTMNTEAFF
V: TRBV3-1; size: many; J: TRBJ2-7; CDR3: CASSQGWGSYEQYF
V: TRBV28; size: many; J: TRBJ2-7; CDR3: CASRTISGGRLNNEQYF
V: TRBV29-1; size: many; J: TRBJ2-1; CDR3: CSVEDPGTSAYNEQFF
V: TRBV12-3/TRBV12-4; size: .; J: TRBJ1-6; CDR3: CASSFEQHNSPLHF
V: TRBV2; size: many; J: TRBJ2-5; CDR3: CASSGTLFQETQYF
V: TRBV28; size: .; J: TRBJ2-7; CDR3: CTSRLLQGWDEQYF
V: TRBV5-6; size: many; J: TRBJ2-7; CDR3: CASSFRQGVSSYEQYF
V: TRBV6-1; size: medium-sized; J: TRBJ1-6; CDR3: CASSLQDYSPLHF
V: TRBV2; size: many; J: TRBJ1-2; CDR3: CAGREEANYGYTF
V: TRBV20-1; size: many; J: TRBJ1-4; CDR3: CSASGGLSEKLFF
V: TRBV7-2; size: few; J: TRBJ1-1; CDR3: CASSFNRQPTEAFF
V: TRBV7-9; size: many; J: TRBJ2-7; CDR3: CASSPPGAGVNEQYF
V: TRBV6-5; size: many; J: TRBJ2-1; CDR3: CASSYGNNEQFF